One and the same sample provided the 8 T cell receptor beta chains below, sequenced in a study of blood T cell repertoires in COVID-19. Clones were sequenced by immunoSEQ multiplex PCR, and TCRdb holds only the in-frame ones, with some missing. The table records a few hundred thousand clones, 70% to 90% of them present only once. The sequencing input was PBMCs or T cells enriched from blood (not recorded which). These receptors all stem from a woman aged 25 to 39 who had recovered from COVID-19.

The chain carries TRBV19 and TRBJ1-6; no clear D gene. The CDR3 extends over 15 amino acids. Trimming shortened V by 3 bases and J by 2 bases, and 8 bases separated the two germline ends. Germline V lookup: CDR1 LNHDA, CDR2 SQIVND (reference sequence). The CDR3 DNA reads TGTGCCAGTAGTATTGTACAGCCCTATAATTCACCCCTCCACTTT. Translation: CASSIVQPYNSPLHF.

This chain links TRBV5-1 with TRBJ1-1, with 9 bases fitting TRBD1. V was clipped by 4 bases and J by 4 bases; unmatched bases: 5. This CDR3 has 14 residues. Germline V gene data show CDR1 as SGHRS and CDR2 as YFSETQ. The CDR3 spells CASSRGQGSTEAFF. DNA for the CDR3: TGCGCCAGCAGCCGGGGACAGGGTAGCACTGAAGCTTTCTTT. The full variable domain, completed using reference TRBV5-1 and TRBJ1-1, is KAGVTQTPRYLIKTRGQQVTLSCSPISGHRSVSWYQQTPGQGLQFLFEYFSETQRNKGNFPGRFSGRQFSNSRSEMNVSTLELGDSALYLCASSRGQGSTEAFFGQGTRLTVV.

J is TRBJ1-2 and V is TRBV6-1; D is unresolved. The CDR3 spans 15 residues. V lost 3 bases to trimming and J lost 0 bases, with 11 bases between them. Germline CDR1 is MNHNS and CDR2 is SASEGT. CDR3 protein: CASSDAGPSNYGYTF. In nucleotides, the CDR3 is TGTGCCAGCAGTGATGCGGGCCCTTCTAACTATGGCTACACCTTC.

The table lists this clone with a few counts. The chain recombines TRBV30 with TRBJ2-1; possible D gene TRBD1, 6 bases. This CDR3 comprises 14 residues. Trimming stripped 0 bases from V and 3 bases from J, with 9 bases between. Per the germline V gene, CDR1 is GTSNPN and CDR2 is SVGIG (reference sequence). The CDR3 here is CAWSVTGNYNEQFF. CDR3 sequence (DNA): TGTGCCTGGAGTGTGACAGGAAACTACAATGAGCAGTTCTTC.

The rearrangement uses TRBV5-4 and TRBJ2-7; D unresolved. Germline V gene sequence: CDR1 SGHNT, CDR2 YYREEE (reference sequence). This CDR3 is 13 amino acids long. With 3 bases removed from V and 2 bases from J, the gap between germline ends came to 9 bases. CDR3 loop: CASSSLVPYEQYF. The CDR3, as DNA: TGTGCCAGCAGCTCCTTAGTCCCCTACGAGCAGTACTTC.

The chain employs TRBV29-1 and TRBJ2-7; D is perhaps TRBD2 (6 bases). V was cut by 4 bases and J by 0 bases, with 13 bases left in between. The CDR3 runs to 14 residues. Germline lookup yields CDR1 SQVTM and CDR2 ANQGSEA. The CDR3 here is CSVALADRSYEQYF. CDR3 DNA: TGCAGCGTTGCTTTAGCGGATCGCTCCTACGAGCAGTACTTC.

This chain uses TRBV2 with TRBJ1-4, with 8 bases that match TRBD1. V lost 10 bases, J lost 8 bases, and 12 bases stayed unmatched. The CDR3 loop spans 14 amino acids. Germline CDR1 and CDR2: SNHLY and FYNNEI. The CDR3 sequence: CAIAMRDRQEKLFF. CDR3 coding DNA: TGTGCCATCGCGATGCGGGACAGGCAAGAAAAACTGTTTTTT.

This clone was seen a handful of times. The rearrangement links TRBV3-1 (or the pseudogene TRBV3-2) to TRBJ1-5; no definite D call. Germline assignment: CDR1 LGHDT and CDR2 YNNKEL (reference sequence). The CDR3 spans 15 residues. V was pared by 1 base and J by 0 bases, with 7 bases between. In nucleotides, the CDR3 is TGTGCCAGCAGCCAAGGGGCCTATAGCAATCAGCCCCAGCATTTT. It specifies CASSQGAYSNQPQHF.